The clone carrying this TCR beta chain has ten or more counts. Antigen specificity is unknown. The lymph nodes were axillary draining lymph nodes from breast cancer patients. Each CDR3 protein is one row after TCRdb ran MiXCR on the multiplex PCR reads. Of 190,000 or so distinct CDR3 sequences detected, around a third appear once; the ten largest clones hold 4% to 5.5%. This sample stems from a study of breast tumors, draining lymph nodes, adjacent tissues. The study's findings and limits: Tumors had less TCR diversity than lymph nodes, more than nontumor tissue.

This CDR3 is 15 amino acids long. Germline values: CDR1 SGHKS, CDR2 YYEKEE (reference sequence). V gave up 2 bases and J gave up 5 bases, with 14 bases separating them. Source material: axillary lymph node tissue. This sequence originates from a female donor with breast cancer. Some clones in this sample may be carry-over from other donors' samples. The rearrangement uses TRBV5-5 and TRBJ1-5; D uncertain. CDR3: CASSFTLWKDQPQHF. The CDR3 bases are TGTGCCAGCAGCTTTACGCTGTGGAAGGATCAGCCCCAGCATTTT.